One sample yielded the 7 T cell receptor beta chains listed below, sequenced in a study of OX40 agonist ivuxolimab in advanced cancers. The table came from immunoSEQ multiplex PCR; TCRdb's copy has only in-frame clones and leaves some out. The table has around 72,000 clones, around four fifths seen once; the top ten hold approximately 0.4%. The sample in question was CD4+ or CD8+ T cells sorted from blood, obtained in a trial of the OX40 agonist ivuxolimab. The receptors here all came from an adult with an advanced solid tumor such as melanoma, head and neck, liver or kidney cancer.

V usage is TRBV18 and J usage is TRBJ1-3; D is unresolved. CDR1 is KGHSH, CDR2 LQKENI, per germline. V was clipped by 6 bases and J by 0 bases, with 12 bases between them. The CDR3 has 15 residues. The CDR3 bases are TGTGCCAGCTCCAACCGGGAAGACTCTGGAAACACCATATATTTT. This sequence encodes CASSNREDSGNTIYF.

The genes are TRBV11-2 and TRBJ2-1, with a tentative D call TRBD1 (6 bases). The CDR3 is made up of 15 amino acids. Germline CDR1 is SGHAT and CDR2 is FQNNGV. V was shortened by 6 bases and J by 5 bases, with 17 bases between the two germline ends. The chain's CDR3 is CASRPNRVGNNEQFF. The CDR3 DNA follows: TGTGCCAGCAGACCGAACAGGGTGGGGAACAATGAGCAGTTCTTC.

V gene TRBV30 combines with J gene TRBJ2-1; no reliable D call. Germline V gene data show CDR1 as GTSNPN and CDR2 as SVGIG (reference sequence). This CDR3 is 11 amino acids long. Between the trimmed V and J ends, which lost 0 bases and 8 bases, there was a span of 5 bases. The CDR3 region is CAWSVRDEQFF. The CDR3 nucleotides are TGTGCCTGGAGTGTACGGGATGAGCAGTTCTTC. The whole variable domain, filled in from reference TRBV30 and TRBJ2-1, reads SQTIHQWPATLVQPVGSPLSLECTVEGTSNPNLYWYRQAAGRGLQLLFYSVGIGQISSEVPQNLSASRPQDRQFILSSKKLLLSDSGFYLCAWSVRDEQFFGPGTRLTVL.

V gene TRBV14 combines with J gene TRBJ2-6; 8 bases are a match to TRBD1. Germline loops: CDR1 SGHDN, CDR2 FVKESK. The J segment lost 7 bases and the V segment lost 2 bases, leaving 7 bases of the junction unmatched. The CDR3 runs to 16 residues. The CDR3 bases are TGTGCCAGCAGCCAAATCGGACAGGGTTTAGCCAACGTCCTGACTTTC. Protein: CASSQIGQGLANVLTF.

The gene calls are TRBV2 and TRBJ2-7, with unresolved D. Per the germline V gene, CDR1 is SNHLY and CDR2 is FYNNEI. The CDR3 loop spans 10 amino acids. V was shortened by 3 bases and J by 6 bases, with 3 bases between the two germline ends. CDR3 coding DNA: TGTGCCAGCAGTGACTCCGAGCAGTACTTC. It yields the protein CASSDSEQYF.

The rearrangement joins TRBV6-1 to TRBJ2-7, with 9 bases lining up with TRBD1. The CDR3 runs 13 residues. Trimming removed 5 bases from V and 3 bases from J; junction bases left unmatched: 2. CDR1 MNHNS and CDR2 SASEGT come from the germline V gene. For the CDR3, the DNA is TGTGCCAGCAGTTCGACAGGGGGCTACGAGCAGTACGTC. Its translation is CASSSTGGYEQYV.

This sequence joins TRBV6-4 and TRBJ1-5, with D unclear. Germline V lookup: CDR1 MRHNA, CDR2 SNTAGT. This CDR3 is 13 amino acids long. V lost 4 bases and J lost 4, with 8 bases in between. Written as DNA, the CDR3 is TGTGCCAGCAGTGGGTCTGGTAATCAGCCCCAGCATTTT. It encodes CASSGSGNQPQHF.